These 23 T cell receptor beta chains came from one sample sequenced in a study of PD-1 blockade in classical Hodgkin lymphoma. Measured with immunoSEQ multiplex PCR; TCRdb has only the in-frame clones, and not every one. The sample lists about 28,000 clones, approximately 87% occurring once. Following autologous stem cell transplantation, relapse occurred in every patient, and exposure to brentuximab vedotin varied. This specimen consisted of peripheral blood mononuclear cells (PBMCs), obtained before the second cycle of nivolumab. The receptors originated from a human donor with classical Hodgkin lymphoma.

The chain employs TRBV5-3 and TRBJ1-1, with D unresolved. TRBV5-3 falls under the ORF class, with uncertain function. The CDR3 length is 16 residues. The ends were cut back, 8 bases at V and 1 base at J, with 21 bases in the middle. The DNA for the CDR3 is TGTGCCAGCAACCCCAAACTGGGGATTGCGAACACTGAAGCTTTCTTT. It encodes CASNPKLGIANTEAFF.

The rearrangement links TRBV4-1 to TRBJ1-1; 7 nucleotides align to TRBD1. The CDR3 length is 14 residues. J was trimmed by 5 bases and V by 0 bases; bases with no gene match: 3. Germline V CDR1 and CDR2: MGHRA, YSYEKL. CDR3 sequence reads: CASSQDRGRTEAFF. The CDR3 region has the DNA TGCGCCAGCAGCCAAGATAGGGGGCGGACTGAAGCTTTCTTT.

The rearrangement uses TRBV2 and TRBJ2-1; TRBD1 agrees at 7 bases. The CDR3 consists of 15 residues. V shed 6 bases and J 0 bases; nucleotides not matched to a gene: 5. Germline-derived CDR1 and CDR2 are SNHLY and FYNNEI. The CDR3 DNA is TGTGCCAGCAGGGGGGACAGCAGCTCCTACAATGAGCAGTTCTTC. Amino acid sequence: CASRGDSSSYNEQFF.

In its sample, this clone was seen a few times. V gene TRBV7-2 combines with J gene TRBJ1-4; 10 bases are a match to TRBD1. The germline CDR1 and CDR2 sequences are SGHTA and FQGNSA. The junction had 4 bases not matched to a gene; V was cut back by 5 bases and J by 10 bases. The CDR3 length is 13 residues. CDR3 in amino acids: CASSRDRGGKLFF. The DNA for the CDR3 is TGTGCCAGCAGCCGGGACAGGGGAGGAAAACTGTTTTTT.

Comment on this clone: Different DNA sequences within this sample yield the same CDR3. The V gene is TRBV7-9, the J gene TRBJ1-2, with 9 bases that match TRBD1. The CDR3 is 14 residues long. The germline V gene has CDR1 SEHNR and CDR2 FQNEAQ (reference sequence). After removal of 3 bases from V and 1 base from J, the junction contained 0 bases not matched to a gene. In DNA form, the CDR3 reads TGTGCCAGCAGCTTGGGACAGGGTAACTATGGCTACACCTTC. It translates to CASSLGQGNYGYTF. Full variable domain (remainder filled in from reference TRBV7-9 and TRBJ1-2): DTGVSQNPRHKITKRGQNVTFRCDPISEHNRLYWYRQTLGQGPEFLTYFQNEAQLEKSRLLSDRFSAERPKGSFSTLEIQRTEQGDSAMYLCASSLGQGNYGYTFGSGTRLTVV.

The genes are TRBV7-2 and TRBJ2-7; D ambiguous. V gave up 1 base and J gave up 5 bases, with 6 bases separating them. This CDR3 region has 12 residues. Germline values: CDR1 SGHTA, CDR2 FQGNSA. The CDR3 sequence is CASSLVGHEQYV. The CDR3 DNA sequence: TGTGCCAGCAGCTTAGTGGGCCACGAGCAGTACGTC.

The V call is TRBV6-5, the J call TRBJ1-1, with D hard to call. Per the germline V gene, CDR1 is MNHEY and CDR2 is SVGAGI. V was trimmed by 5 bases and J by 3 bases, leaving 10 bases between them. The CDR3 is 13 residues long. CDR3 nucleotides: TGTGCCAGCAGTCGTACCCGGGACACTGAAGCTTTCTTT. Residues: CASSRTRDTEAFF.

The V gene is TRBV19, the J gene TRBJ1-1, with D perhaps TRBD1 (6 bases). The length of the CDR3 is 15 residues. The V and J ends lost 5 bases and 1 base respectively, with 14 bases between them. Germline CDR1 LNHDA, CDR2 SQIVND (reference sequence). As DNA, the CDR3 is TGTGCCAGTAGTCGACAGGACACGCCGAACACTGAAGCTTTCTTT. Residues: CASSRQDTPNTEAFF.

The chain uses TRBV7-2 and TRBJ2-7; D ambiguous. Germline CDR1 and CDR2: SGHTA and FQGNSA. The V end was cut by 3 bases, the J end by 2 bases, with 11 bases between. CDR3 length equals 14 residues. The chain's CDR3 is CASSLNTLTYEQYF. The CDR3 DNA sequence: TGTGCCAGCAGCTTGAATACCCTAACCTACGAGCAGTACTTC.

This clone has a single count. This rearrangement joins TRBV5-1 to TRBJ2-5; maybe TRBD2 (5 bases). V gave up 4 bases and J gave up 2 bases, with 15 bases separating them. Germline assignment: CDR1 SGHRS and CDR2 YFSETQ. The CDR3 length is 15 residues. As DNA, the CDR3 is TGCGCCAGCAGCACCCAAGGGAGCGCGCAAGAGACCCAGTACTTC. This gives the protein CASSTQGSAQETQYF.

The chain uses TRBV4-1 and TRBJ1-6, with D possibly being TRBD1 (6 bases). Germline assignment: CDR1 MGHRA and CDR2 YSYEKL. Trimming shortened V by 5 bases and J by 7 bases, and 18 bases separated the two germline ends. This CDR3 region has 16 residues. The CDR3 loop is CASSIFPGAGNSPLHF. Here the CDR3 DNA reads TGCGCCAGCAGCATTTTCCCGGGGGCAGGAAATTCACCCCTCCACTTT.

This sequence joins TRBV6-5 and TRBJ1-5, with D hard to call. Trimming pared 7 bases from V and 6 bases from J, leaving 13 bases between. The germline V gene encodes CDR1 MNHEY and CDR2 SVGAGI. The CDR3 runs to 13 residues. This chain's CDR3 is CASTSGLGQPQHF. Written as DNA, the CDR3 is TGTGCCAGCACTTCGGGCCTCGGTCAGCCCCAGCATTTT.

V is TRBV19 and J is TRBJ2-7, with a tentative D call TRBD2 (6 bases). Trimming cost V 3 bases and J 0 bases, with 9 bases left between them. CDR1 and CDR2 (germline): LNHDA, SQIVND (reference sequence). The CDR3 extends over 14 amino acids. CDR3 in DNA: TGTGCCAGTAGTATTGCGGGGAGCTCCTACGAGCAGTACTTC. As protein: CASSIAGSSYEQYF.

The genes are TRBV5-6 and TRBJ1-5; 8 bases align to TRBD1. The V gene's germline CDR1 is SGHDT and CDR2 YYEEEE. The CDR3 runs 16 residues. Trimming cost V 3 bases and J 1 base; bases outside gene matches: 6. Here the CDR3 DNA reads TGTGCCAGCAGCTCCATTCAGGGGGCAAGCAATCAGCCCCAGCATTTT. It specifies CASSSIQGASNQPQHF. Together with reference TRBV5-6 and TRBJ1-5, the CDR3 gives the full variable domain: DAGVTQSPTHLIKTRGQQVTLRCSPKSGHDTVSWYQQALGQGPQFIFQYYEEEERQRGNFPDRFSGHQFPNYSSELNVNALLLGDSALYLCASSSIQGASNQPQHFGDGTRLSIL.

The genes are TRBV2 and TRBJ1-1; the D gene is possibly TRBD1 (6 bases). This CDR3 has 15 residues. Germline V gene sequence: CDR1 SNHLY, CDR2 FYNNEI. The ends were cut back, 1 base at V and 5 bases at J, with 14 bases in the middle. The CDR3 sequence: CASSEGARGMTEAFF. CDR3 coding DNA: TGTGCCAGCAGTGAAGGGGCCAGGGGTATGACTGAAGCTTTCTTT.

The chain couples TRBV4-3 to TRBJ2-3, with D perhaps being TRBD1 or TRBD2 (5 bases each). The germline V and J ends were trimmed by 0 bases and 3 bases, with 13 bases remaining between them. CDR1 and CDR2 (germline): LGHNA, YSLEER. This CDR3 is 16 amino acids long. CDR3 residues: CASSQDRRGRTDTQYF. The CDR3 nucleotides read TGCGCCAGCAGCCAAGATCGCCGGGGACGAACAGATACGCAGTATTTT.

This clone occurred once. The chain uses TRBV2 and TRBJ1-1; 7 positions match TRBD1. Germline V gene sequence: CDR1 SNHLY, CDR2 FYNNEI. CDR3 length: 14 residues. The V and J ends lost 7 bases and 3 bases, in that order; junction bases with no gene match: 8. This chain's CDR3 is CASNKGALDTEAFF. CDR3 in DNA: TGTGCCAGCAATAAGGGGGCCTTGGACACTGAAGCTTTCTTT.

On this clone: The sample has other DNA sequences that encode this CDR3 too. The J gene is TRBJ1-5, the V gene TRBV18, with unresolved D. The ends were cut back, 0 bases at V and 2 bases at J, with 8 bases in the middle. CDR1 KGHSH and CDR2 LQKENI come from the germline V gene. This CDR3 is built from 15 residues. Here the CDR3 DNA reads TGTGCCAGCTCACCACCCGGGAGGCGCAATCAGCCCCAGCATTTT. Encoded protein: CASSPPGRRNQPQHF.

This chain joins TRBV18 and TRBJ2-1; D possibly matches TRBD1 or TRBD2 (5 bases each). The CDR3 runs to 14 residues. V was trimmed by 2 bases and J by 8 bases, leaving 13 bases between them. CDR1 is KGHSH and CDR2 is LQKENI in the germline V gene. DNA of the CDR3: TGTGCCAGCTCACCAGGGACCCCGCGTGATGAGCAGTTCTTC. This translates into CASSPGTPRDEQFF.

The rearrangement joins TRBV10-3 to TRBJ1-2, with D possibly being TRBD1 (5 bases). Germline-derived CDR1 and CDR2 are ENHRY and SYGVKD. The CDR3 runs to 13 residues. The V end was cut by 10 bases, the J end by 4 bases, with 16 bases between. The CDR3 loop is CANGRGAGYGYTF. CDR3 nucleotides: TGTGCCAACGGGAGGGGCGCGGGCTATGGCTACACCTTC.

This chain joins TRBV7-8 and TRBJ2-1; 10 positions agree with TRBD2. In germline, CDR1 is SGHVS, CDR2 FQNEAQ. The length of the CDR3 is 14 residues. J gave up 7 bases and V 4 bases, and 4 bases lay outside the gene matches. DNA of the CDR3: TGTGCCAGCAGCTCTAGCGGGAGTCGGAATGAGCAGTTCTTC. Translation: CASSSSGSRNEQFF.

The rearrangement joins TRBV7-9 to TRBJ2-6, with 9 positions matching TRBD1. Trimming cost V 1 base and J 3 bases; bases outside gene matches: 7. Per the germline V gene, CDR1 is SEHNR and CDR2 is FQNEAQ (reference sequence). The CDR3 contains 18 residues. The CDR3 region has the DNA TGTGCCAGCAGCTTAGGGAGGGACAGGGAATATGGGGCCAACGTCCTGACTTTC. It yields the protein CASSLGRDREYGANVLTF.

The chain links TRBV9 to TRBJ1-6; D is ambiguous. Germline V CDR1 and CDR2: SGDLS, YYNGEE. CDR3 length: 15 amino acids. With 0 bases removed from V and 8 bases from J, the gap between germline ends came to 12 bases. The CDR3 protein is CASSVAGWADSPLHF. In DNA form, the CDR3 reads TGTGCCAGCAGCGTAGCGGGGTGGGCGGATTCACCCCTCCACTTT.